This TCR beta chain was sequenced in a study of cytomegalovirus exposure and HLA in healthy donors. Study conclusions and caveats: What a later analysis showed was that several of the most significant clusters appeared linked to common viral pathogens. There were around 160 TCR beta chains listed as cytomegalovirus-associated.

This clone was found a few times. What it binds is unknown. The CDR3 has 16 residues. In the PCR, 60 Vbeta and 13 Jbeta primers were used. Clones were read by immunoSEQ multiplex PCR, and TCRdb kept only the in-frame ones, dropping some. The repertoire holds some 140,000 clones, 73% seen once, with around 1.4% in the top ten. Sequencing was performed on PBMCs. The chain couples TRBV21-1 to TRBJ2-7; TRBD1 was called by the table and not checked on the DNA. TRBV21-1 is a pseudogene segment. This clonotype originated in a woman between 35 and 50 years old in good health and CMV-seronegative. The CDR3 nucleotides are TGTGCCAGCTTGAACTCGCCCCAGGGGGCAATCAACGAGCAGTACTTC. This codes for CASLNSPQGAINEQYF.